The rows below give T cell receptor beta chains drawn from one sample of a study of blood T cell repertoires in COVID-19. This table comes from immunoSEQ multiplex PCR, and its TCRdb copy is limited to in-frame clones, with some not included. Of 200,000 to 250,000 clones in the sample, roughly nine tenths are singletons; the top ten hold about 1.7%. The source material was peripheral blood. These receptors were collected from a woman aged 60 to 75 who had recovered from COVID-19. The CDR3 runs from the conserved cysteine through the conserved F or W. The D gene is left open where the match is weak. Clone size is not always given. Where it is, it says once, few, many or a class for expanded clones.

d_call j_call clone_size v_call cdr3_nt cdr3_aa
- TRBJ1-2 few TRBV10-3 TGTGCCATCAGTGAGGGCCCCCAGGGGGGCTACACCTTC CAISEGPQGGYTF
- TRBJ1-1 - TRBV7-9 TGTGCCAGCAGCTTATACACTAAGGCTGAAGCTTTCTTT CASSLYTKAEAFF
- TRBJ1-5 - TRBV21-1 TGTGCCAGCAGCAAAAGATATTGCGGGCCATATAGCAATCAGCCCCAGCATTTT CASSKRYCGPYSNQPQHF
TRBD1 TRBJ1-1 - TRBV28 TGTGCCAGCAGTCGCCCCGGGACAGGGGATACTGAAGCTTTCTTT CASSRPGTGDTEAFF
TRBD2 TRBJ2-1 - TRBV11-3 TGTGCCAGCAGCTTGGCGCCGGGACTAGCGTCCAATGAGCAGTTCTTC CASSLAPGLASNEQFF
TRBD1 TRBJ1-2 - TRBV7-9 TGTGCCAGCAGCTTATCAGACAGGGGTGGCTACACCTTC CASSLSDRGGYTF
- TRBJ2-7 - TRBV27 TGTGCCAGCCAAAAATTGGACAGAAACTCCTACGAGCAGTACTTC CASQKLDRNSYEQYF
- TRBJ2-7 - TRBV29-1 TGCAGCGTTGAAATGACACCCCCTGGCGAGCAGTACTTC CSVEMTPPGEQYF
TRBD1 TRBJ1-2 - TRBV16 TGTGCCAGCAGCCATCGGACAGGGTACAACTATGGCTACACCTTC CASSHRTGYNYGYTF
- TRBJ1-1 - TRBV5-4 TGTGCCAGCAGCTTGTGGGTAGGAGGATCTGAAGCTTTCTTT CASSLWVGGSEAFF